These T cell receptor beta chains were read from a single sample in a study of human T cells and chemical hapten exposure. TCRdb reanalysed the RACE reads using MiXCR and keeps one entry per CDR3 protein. The table lists tens of thousands of distinct CDR3 sequences, roughly 8% of them singletons, with 2.9% in the top ten. Sequenced: whole blood. The receptors derive from a female donor in good health. Some clones in this sample may be carry-over from other donors' samples. Each CDR3 is given with its conserved first and last residue. Each record gives: V gene, CDR3 protein.

v_call: TRBV19
cdr3_aa: CASSKQGADTQYF

v_call: TRBV7-9
cdr3_aa: CASSSTGSSYEQYF

v_call: TRBV6-6
cdr3_aa: CASSKRVTEAFF

v_call: TRBV4-2
cdr3_aa: CASSPGTGQGAYEQYF

v_call: TRBV20-1
cdr3_aa: CSAPALDTQYF

v_call: TRBV6-5
cdr3_aa: CATYPFMNTEAFF

v_call: TRBV2
cdr3_aa: CASSAGTVYGYTF

v_call: TRBV6-4
cdr3_aa: CASSPTGGADTQYF

v_call: TRBV9
cdr3_aa: CASHARGGGYNEQFF

v_call: TRBV15
cdr3_aa: CATRSEDSYEQYF

v_call: TRBV29-1
cdr3_aa: CSAEVRGRNEKLFF

v_call: TRBV27
cdr3_aa: CASSLQGNTEAFF

v_call: TRBV5-5
cdr3_aa: CASSPSLQGSGNTIYF

v_call: TRBV5-6
cdr3_aa: CASSPGQALSYEQYF

v_call: TRBV7-9
cdr3_aa: CASSLGGIGEIPATNEKLFF

v_call: TRBV5-1
cdr3_aa: CASSLASPSAGELFF

v_call: TRBV6-2/TRBV6-3
cdr3_aa: CASSRGTSYNEQFF

v_call: TRBV29-1
cdr3_aa: CSAAGTSEQTQYF

v_call: TRBV7-2
cdr3_aa: CASSQAIGGELFF

v_call: TRBV20-1
cdr3_aa: CSARTSGAQDTQYF

v_call: TRBV6-5
cdr3_aa: CASSYSISYMNTEAFF

v_call: TRBV7-2
cdr3_aa: CVSSYMPGLAGAKYTQYF

v_call: TRBV27
cdr3_aa: CASTLRPGSTGELFF

v_call: TRBV5-1
cdr3_aa: CASSLVAERYNEQFF

v_call: TRBV7-2
cdr3_aa: CASKPGGYYEQYF

v_call: TRBV5-1
cdr3_aa: CASSPLAGGPGEQYF

v_call: TRBV28
cdr3_aa: CASSPSPDRRQETQYF

v_call: TRBV7-9
cdr3_aa: CASSGLAGVSDTQYF

v_call: TRBV7-9
cdr3_aa: CASSATSTDTQYF

v_call: TRBV6-6
cdr3_aa: CASSYAEETQYF

v_call: TRBV29-1
cdr3_aa: CSVEGTSAEQYF

v_call: TRBV7-9
cdr3_aa: CASSLVLGGTYNEQFF

v_call: TRBV23-1
cdr3_aa: CASPLVQGAYTDTQYF

v_call: TRBV7-8
cdr3_aa: CASSTGGFNEQFF

v_call: TRBV27
cdr3_aa: CASRGPTLNAEAFF

v_call: TRBV12-3/TRBV12-4
cdr3_aa: CASSPSGGGHQPQHF

v_call: TRBV20-1
cdr3_aa: CSAFSGFYEQYF

v_call: TRBV5-1
cdr3_aa: CASSPRQGPKNIQYF

v_call: TRBV6-2/TRBV6-3
cdr3_aa: CASSYGGTSGRTDTQYF

v_call: TRBV29-1
cdr3_aa: CSVLRMRANTEAFF

v_call: TRBV3-1
cdr3_aa: CASSRGPNYGYTF

v_call: TRBV18
cdr3_aa: CASSPNSGEQYF

v_call: TRBV6-5
cdr3_aa: CASSPGRYSYEQYF

v_call: TRBV2
cdr3_aa: CASSFYRGSTEAFF

v_call: TRBV28
cdr3_aa: CASSLGGPSFPYEQYF

v_call: TRBV20-1
cdr3_aa: CSALVRGGRAWSTDTQYF

v_call: TRBV12-3/TRBV12-4
cdr3_aa: CASWTSGLYNEQFF

v_call: TRBV11-1
cdr3_aa: CASSLQTSGTWDEQYF

v_call: TRBV28
cdr3_aa: CASSSGLAGGMEQYF

v_call: TRBV15
cdr3_aa: CATSRGQGPLNEQFF

v_call: TRBV4-1
cdr3_aa: CASSPRPGPNTGELFF

v_call: TRBV11-2
cdr3_aa: CASSLVGAGSYEQYF

v_call: TRBV3-1
cdr3_aa: CASSQVTSGEYEQYF

v_call: TRBV6-1
cdr3_aa: CASSPPSGAGYEQYF